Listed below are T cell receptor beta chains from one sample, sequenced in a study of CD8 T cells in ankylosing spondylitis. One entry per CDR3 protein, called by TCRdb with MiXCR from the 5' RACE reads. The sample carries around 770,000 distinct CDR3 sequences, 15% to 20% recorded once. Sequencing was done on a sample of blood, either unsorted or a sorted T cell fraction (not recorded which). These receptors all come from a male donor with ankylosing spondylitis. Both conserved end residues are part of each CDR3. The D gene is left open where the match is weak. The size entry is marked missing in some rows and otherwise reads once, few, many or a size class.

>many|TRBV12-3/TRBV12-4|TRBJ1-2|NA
CASSPGKGYTF
TGTGCCAGCAGCCCCGGGAAGGGCTACACCTTC
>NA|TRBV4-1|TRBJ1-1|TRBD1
CASSHGQGATEAFF
TGCGCCAGCAGCCATGGACAGGGAGCCACTGAAGCTTTCTTT
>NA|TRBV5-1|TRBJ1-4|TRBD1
CASSPHNQGDNEKLFF
TGCGCCAGCAGCCCACACAACCAGGGGGATAATGAAAAACTGTTTTTT
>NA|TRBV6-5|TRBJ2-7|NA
CASSYSGQGDLYEQYF
TGTGCCAGCAGTTACTCGGGTCAGGGGGACTTATACGAGCAGTACTTC
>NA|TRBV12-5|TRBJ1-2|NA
CASGSPGTELYGYTF
TGTGCTAGTGGTTCTCCCGGGACCGAACTCTATGGCTACACCTTC
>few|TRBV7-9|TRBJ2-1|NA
CASSHLPGEEYNEQFF
TGTGCCAGCAGCCATCTCCCGGGAGAGGAGTACAATGAGCAGTTCTTC
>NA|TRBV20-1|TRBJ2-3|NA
CSAIPQGRGTTDTQYF
TGCAGTGCTATTCCCCAGGGTAGGGGTACCACAGATACGCAGTATTTT
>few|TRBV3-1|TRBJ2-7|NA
CASSPRRWDEQYF
TGTGCCAGCAGCCCCCGGCGTTGGGACGAGCAGTACTTC
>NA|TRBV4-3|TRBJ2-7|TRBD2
CASSPGTSGSSYEQYF
TGCGCCAGCAGCCCGGGGACTAGCGGGAGCTCCTACGAGCAGTACTTC
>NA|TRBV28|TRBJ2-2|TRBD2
CATVPLAGVVETGELFF
TGTGCCACCGTCCCGCTAGCGGGAGTGGTGGAAACCGGGGAGCTGTTTTTT
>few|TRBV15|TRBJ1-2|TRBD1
CATSRDLGQRHNYGYTF
TGTGCCACCAGCAGAGATTTGGGACAGAGACATAACTATGGCTACACCTTC
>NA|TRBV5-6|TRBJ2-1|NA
CASSPGRRQHYNEQFF
TGTGCCAGCAGCCCAGGCCGAAGACAGCATTACAATGAGCAGTTCTTC
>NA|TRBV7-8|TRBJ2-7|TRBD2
CASSRGLAVSSYEQYF
TGTGCCAGCAGCCGCGGACTAGCGGTGAGCTCCTACGAGCAGTACTTC
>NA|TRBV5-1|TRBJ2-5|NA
CASSSVIPPQETQYF
TGCGCCAGCAGCTCGGTCATCCCCCCACAAGAGACCCAGTACTTC
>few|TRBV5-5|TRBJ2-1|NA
CASSSTGISYNEQFF
TGTGCCAGCAGCTCCACAGGGATTTCCTACAATGAGCAGTTCTTC
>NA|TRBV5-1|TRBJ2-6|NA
CASSYDASGANVLTF
TGCGCCAGCAGCTACGACGCCTCTGGGGCCAACGTCCTGACTTTC
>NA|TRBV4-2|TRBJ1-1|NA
CASSQRATIEAFF
TGTGCCAGCAGCCAAAGGGCGACCATAGAAGCTTTCTTT
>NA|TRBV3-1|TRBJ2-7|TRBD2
CASRSLAGSYEQYF
TGTGCCAGCAGGTCACTAGCGGGTTCCTACGAGCAGTACTTC
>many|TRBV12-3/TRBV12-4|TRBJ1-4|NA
CASSLKGVSEKLFF
TGTGCCAGCAGTTTAAAGGGTGTAAGTGAAAAACTGTTTTTT
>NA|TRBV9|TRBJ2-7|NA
CASSVEVDDHEQYF
TGTGCCAGCAGCGTAGAGGTCGACGACCACGAGCAGTACTTC
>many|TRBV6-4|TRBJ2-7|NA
CASTQGTYEQYF
TGTGCCAGCACCCAGGGGACCTACGAGCAGTACTTC
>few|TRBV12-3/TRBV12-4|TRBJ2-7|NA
CASRAQGGASYEQYF
TGTGCCAGCAGAGCCCAAGGCGGGGCGTCCTACGAGCAGTACTTC
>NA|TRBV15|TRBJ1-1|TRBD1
CATSRADRDTEAFF
TGTGCCACCAGCAGAGCCGACAGGGACACTGAAGCTTTCTTT
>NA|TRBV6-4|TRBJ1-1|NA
CASNLRAAPSEAFF
TGTGCCAGCAACCTTCGTGCTGCACCGTCTGAAGCTTTCTTT
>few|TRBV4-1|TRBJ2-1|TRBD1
CASSQDPGTGAIGNNEQFF
TGCGCCAGCAGCCAAGATCCCGGGACAGGGGCCATTGGGAACAATGAGCAGTTCTTC
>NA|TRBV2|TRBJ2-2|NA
CASSEEGRGEGELFF
TGTGCCAGCAGTGAAGAGGGAAGAGGAGAGGGGGAGCTGTTTTTT
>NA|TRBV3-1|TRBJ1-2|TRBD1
CASSQDRDRGYGYTF
TGTGCCAGCAGCCAAGATCGGGACAGGGGCTATGGCTACACCTTC
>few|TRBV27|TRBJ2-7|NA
CASGRPSGEQYF
TGTGCCAGCGGACGCCCCTCAGGCGAGCAGTACTTC
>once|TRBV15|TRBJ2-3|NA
CATSRDWDSDTQYF
TGTGCCACCAGCAGAGACTGGGACTCGGATACGCAGTATTTT
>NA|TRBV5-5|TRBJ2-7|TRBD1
CASSEDRQGYEQYF
TGTGCCAGCAGCGAGGATAGACAGGGATACGAGCAGTACTTC
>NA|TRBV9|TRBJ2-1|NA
CASSVEPQFGEQFF
TGTGCCAGCAGCGTAGAGCCCCAGTTCGGTGAGCAGTTCTTC
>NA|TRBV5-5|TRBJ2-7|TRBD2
CASSSAGLGNLEQYF
TGTGCCAGCAGCTCGGCGGGACTAGGGAATTTAGAGCAGTACTTC
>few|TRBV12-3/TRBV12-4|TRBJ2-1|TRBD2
CASSHPLSGRMGGNEQFF
TGTGCCAGCAGTCATCCCCTCAGCGGGAGGATGGGGGGCAATGAGCAGTTCTTC
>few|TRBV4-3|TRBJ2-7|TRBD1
CASSQAREGDRGYEQYF
TGCGCCAGCAGCCAAGCCCGGGAAGGGGACAGGGGTTACGAGCAGTACTTC